Listed below are T cell receptor beta chains from one sample, sequenced in a study of blood T cell repertoires in COVID-19. Only in-frame clones appear in the TCRdb table, and some are missing; sequencing was by immunoSEQ multiplex PCR. Here the sample spans around 76,000 clones, around 80% being singletons. The sequencing sample was made of peripheral blood. The receptors were sampled from an elderly woman with active or convalescent COVID-19. CDR3s include the opening cysteine and the closing phenylalanine or tryptophan. The D gene is left open where the match is weak. Expanded clones get a size class; other rows say once, few or many, or leave the size out.

>TRBV3-1/TRBV3-2|NA|TRBJ1-2|once
CASSRAGAIGYTF
TGTGCCAGCAGCCGGGCCGGCGCGATTGGCTACACCTTC
>TRBV6-2/TRBV6-3|TRBD1|TRBJ1-2|NA
CASSYSIGPTGGREGYTF
TGTGCCAGCAGTTACTCGATCGGTCCGACAGGGGGGAGAGAAGGCTACACCTTC
>TRBV6-5|TRBD2|TRBJ2-7|NA
CASRGGVGSYEQYF
TGTGCCAGCCGGGGGGGGGTAGGCTCCTACGAGCAGTACTTC
>TRBV5-1|TRBD1|TRBJ1-4|NA
CASSPYRGPSVKLFF
TGCGCCAGCAGCCCCTACAGGGGGCCTAGTGTAAAGCTGTTTTTT
>TRBV4-3|NA|TRBJ2-1|NA
CASSQGPSAGVNEQFF
TGCGCCAGCAGCCAAGGGCCCTCGGCAGGGGTGAATGAGCAGTTCTTC
>TRBV2|TRBD2|TRBJ2-1|few
CASSEPGGNSNEQFF
TGTGCCAGCAGTGAGCCGGGGGGGAATTCAAATGAGCAGTTCTTC
>TRBV7-9|NA|TRBJ2-1|few
CASSRDFDEQFF
TGTGCCAGCAGCCGGGACTTCGATGAGCAGTTCTTC
>TRBV6-5|TRBD1|TRBJ1-1|few
CASSRDSQKFTEAFF
TGTGCCAGCAGTCGGGACAGTCAGAAGTTCACTGAAGCTTTCTTT
>TRBV11-2|TRBD2|TRBJ2-5|NA
CASSLMSGEIETQYF
TGTGCCAGCAGCTTAATGAGCGGGGAAATCGAGACCCAGTACTTC
>TRBV2|TRBD1|TRBJ1-5|NA
CASSETAVGRGEPQHF
TGTGCCAGCAGTGAGACCGCTGTCGGCAGGGGGGAGCCCCAGCATTTT
>TRBV6-1|NA|TRBJ2-5|NA
CASSDQGKAETQYF
TGTGCCAGCAGTGATCAGGGGAAGGCGGAGACCCAGTACTTC
>TRBV27|NA|TRBJ2-5|few
CASSLSLSLGGEETQYF
TGTGCCAGCAGTTTATCGCTATCCCTAGGGGGTGAGGAGACCCAGTACTTC
>TRBV15|TRBD1|TRBJ1-1|NA
CATSRDLTGDANTEAFF
TGTGCCACCAGCAGAGATTTAACAGGGGATGCGAACACTGAAGCTTTCTTT
>TRBV7-2|TRBD1|TRBJ1-2|NA
CASSLDSAGGDYTF
TGTGCCAGCAGCTTAGATTCGGCAGGGGGAGACTACACCTTC
>TRBV12-3/TRBV12-4|NA|TRBJ1-2|NA
CASSPDTYGYTF
TGTGCCAGCAGTCCAGACACCTATGGCTACACCTTC
>TRBV5-5|NA|TRBJ1-2|many
CAVGAGEFIGGYTF
TGTGCCGTCGGGGCAGGGGAATTCATCGGTGGCTACACCTTC
>TRBV5-4|TRBD2|TRBJ2-3|many
CASSMSGGSTDTQYF
TGTGCCAGCAGTATGAGCGGGGGAAGCACAGATACGCAGTATTTT
>TRBV6-6|TRBD1|TRBJ1-3|NA
CASIRGWTGGNTIYF
TGTGCCAGCATCCGTGGGTGGACAGGTGGAAACACCATATATTTT
>TRBV28|TRBD1|TRBJ2-5|NA
CASSFPGTGETQYF
TGTGCCAGCAGTTTCCCCGGGACAGGAGAGACCCAGTACTTC
>TRBV14|NA|TRBJ1-2|NA
CASSPQTLPGYTF
TGTGCCAGCAGCCCCCAGACACTCCCCGGCTACACCTTC
>TRBV7-2|TRBD1|TRBJ1-4|NA
CASSEQGGSEKLFF
TGTGCCAGCAGCGAACAGGGGGGAAGTGAAAAACTGTTTTTT
>TRBV11-2|TRBD2|TRBJ2-3|NA
CASSRPGLAGGDTQYF
TGTGCCAGCAGCCGACCGGGACTAGCGGGGGGCGATACGCAGTATTTT
>TRBV7-2|NA|TRBJ1-1|NA
CASSAGGQTEAFF
TGTGCCAGCAGCGCTGGGGGACAAACTGAAGCTTTCTTT
>TRBV19|TRBD1|TRBJ2-6|once
CASSRDSASGANVLTF
TGTGCCAGTAGTCGGGACAGTGCCTCTGGGGCCAACGTCCTGACTTTC
>TRBV7-2|TRBD1|TRBJ1-2|NA
CASSSMTGFDYGYTF
TGTGCCAGCAGCTCGATGACAGGGTTTGACTATGGCTACACCTTC
>TRBV7-9|NA|TRBJ1-1|NA
CASSPKVDRNTEAFF
TGTGCCAGCAGCCCTAAGGTCGACAGAAACACTGAAGCTTTCTTT
>TRBV2|TRBD1|TRBJ1-2|NA
CASSEALHGTGDGYTF
TGTGCCAGCAGTGAAGCGCTTCATGGGACAGGGGATGGCTACACCTTC
>TRBV12-5|NA|TRBJ1-2|few
CASGRQVLERF
TGTGCTAGTGGTAGACAGGTTCTGGAGAGGTTC
>TRBV7-2|NA|TRBJ1-5|NA
CASAPTLLPPQHF
TGTGCCAGCGCCCCTACCCTTCTCCCGCCCCAGCATTTT
>TRBV11-2|NA|TRBJ2-6|NA
CASSSVGQHSGANVLTF
TGTGCCAGCAGCTCGGTAGGACAGCACTCTGGGGCCAACGTCCTGACTTTC
>TRBV20-1|TRBD2|TRBJ2-5|NA
CSARGEETQYF
TGCAGTGCCCGGGGGGAAGAGACCCAGTACTTC
>TRBV18|TRBD2|TRBJ2-7|once
CASSPGTSIHEQYF
TGTGCCAGCTCACCCGGGACTAGCATCCACGAGCAGTACTTC
>TRBV20-1|NA|TRBJ2-1|NA
CSASAGNEQFF
TGCAGTGCTAGTGCGGGTAATGAGCAGTTCTTC
>TRBV28|NA|TRBJ1-5|NA
CASSFRSVGNQPQHF
TGTGCCAGCAGTTTCCGGAGTGTGGGCAATCAGCCCCAGCATTTT
>TRBV19|TRBD1|TRBJ1-1|NA
CASSIGTGNTEAFF
TGTGCCAGTAGTATAGGGACAGGGAACACTGAAGCTTTCTTT
>TRBV6-5|NA|TRBJ2-1|NA
CASGNRRDHEQFF
TGTGCCAGCGGGAATCGGAGGGACCATGAGCAGTTCTTC
>TRBV7-9|TRBD2|TRBJ2-7|NA
CASSSDTGERGNTYEQYF
TGTGCCAGCAGCTCAGACACCGGGGAGCGGGGGAACACCTACGAGCAGTACTTC
>TRBV7-2|NA|TRBJ2-2|NA
CASSLVSSGELFF
TGTGCCAGCAGCTTAGTTTCATCCGGGGAGCTGTTTTTT
>TRBV4-3|TRBD1|TRBJ1-2|once
CASSQALAQGGSYGYTF
TGCGCCAGCAGCCAAGCCCTGGCTCAGGGGGGATCCTATGGCTACACCTTC
>TRBV7-2|TRBD1|TRBJ2-7|NA
CASSPFGTGEYEQYF
TGTGCCAGCAGCCCCTTTGGGACAGGGGAGTACGAGCAGTACTTC
>TRBV7-3|TRBD1|TRBJ2-2|NA
CASSPGQHTGELFF
TGTGCCAGCAGCCCGGGACAGCATACCGGGGAGCTGTTTTTT
>TRBV5-8|TRBD2|TRBJ2-3|NA
CASSLLAGDDTQYF
TGTGCCAGCAGCTTACTAGCGGGGGACGATACGCAGTATTTT
>TRBV7-9|NA|TRBJ1-6|NA
CASSLTIGRGNSPLHF
TGTGCCAGCAGCTTAACGATTGGCAGGGGTAATTCACCCCTCCACTTT
>TRBV18|TRBD1|TRBJ1-6|NA
CASSPLDREDSPLHF
TGTGCCAGCTCACCGCTGGACAGGGAAGATTCACCCCTCCACTTT
>TRBV28|TRBD1|TRBJ1-4|few
CASSERQGATNEKLFF
TGTGCCAGCAGTGAACGACAGGGGGCAACTAATGAAAAACTGTTTTTT
>TRBV7-6|NA|TRBJ2-5|few
CASSLRGGALNLQETQYF
TGTGCCAGCAGCTTACGCGGCGGGGCACTGAACCTCCAAGAGACCCAGTACTTC